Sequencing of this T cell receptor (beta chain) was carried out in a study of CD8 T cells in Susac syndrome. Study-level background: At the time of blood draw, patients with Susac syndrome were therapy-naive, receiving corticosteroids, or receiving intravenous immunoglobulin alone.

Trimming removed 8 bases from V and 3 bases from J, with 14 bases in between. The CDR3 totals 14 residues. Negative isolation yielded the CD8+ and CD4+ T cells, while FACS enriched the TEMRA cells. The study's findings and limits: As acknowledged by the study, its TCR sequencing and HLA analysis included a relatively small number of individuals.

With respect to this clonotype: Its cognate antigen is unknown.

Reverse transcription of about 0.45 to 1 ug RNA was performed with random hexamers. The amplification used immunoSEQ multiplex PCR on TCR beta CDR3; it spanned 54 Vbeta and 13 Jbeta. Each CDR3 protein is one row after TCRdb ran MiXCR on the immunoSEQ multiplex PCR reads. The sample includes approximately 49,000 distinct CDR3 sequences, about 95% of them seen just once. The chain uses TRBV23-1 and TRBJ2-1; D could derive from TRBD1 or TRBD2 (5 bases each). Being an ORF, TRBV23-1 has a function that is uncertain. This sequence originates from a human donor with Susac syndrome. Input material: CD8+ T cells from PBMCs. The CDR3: CASRQTTYYNEQFF. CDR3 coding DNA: TGCGCCAGCCGACAGACTACCTACTACAATGAGCAGTTCTTC.